Listed below are T cell receptor beta chains from one sample, sequenced in a study of OX40 agonist ivuxolimab in advanced cancers. TCRdb's table, derived via immunoSEQ multiplex PCR, lists solely in-frame clones and lacks some. The profile shows about 82,000 clones, more than 75% of them singletons. The source was CD4+ or CD8+ T cells sorted from blood, collected in a trial of the OX40 agonist ivuxolimab. These receptors were obtained from an adult with an advanced solid tumor such as melanoma, head and neck, liver or kidney cancer. The CDR3 runs from the conserved cysteine through the conserved F or W. The D gene is left open where the match is weak. Clone size appears in some rows only: once, few, many, or a class for an expanded clone.

D | size | J | V | CDR3 | DNA
TRBD1 | . | TRBJ2-6 | TRBV19 | CASRTPGQGLSGANVLTF | TGTGCCAGTAGGACTCCGGGACAGGGACTCTCTGGGGCCAACGTCCTGACTTTC
TRBD1 | once | TRBJ2-2 | TRBV15 | CATSRDPRQGSGELFF | TGTGCCACCAGCAGAGATCCAAGACAGGGCTCCGGGGAGCTGTTTTTT
. | once | TRBJ1-1 | TRBV7-3 | CASSKQKSDGEAFF | TGTGCCAGCAGCAAACAGAAATCGGACGGTGAAGCTTTCTTT
. | . | TRBJ1-2 | TRBV23-1 | CASSRKMAGDLYGYTF | TGCGCCAGCAGTCGTAAGATGGCTGGTGACCTCTATGGCTACACCTTC
. | once | TRBJ2-5 | TRBV4-1 | CASSQGDSLGVRETQYF | TGCGCCAGCAGCCAAGGGGATTCGCTGGGAGTTCGTGAGACCCAGTACTTC
. | . | TRBJ2-1 | TRBV14 | CASSQGNGVSYNEQFF | TGTGCCAGCAGCCAGGGCAATGGGGTCTCCTACAATGAGCAGTTCTTC
. | . | TRBJ1-3 | TRBV5-1 | CASSSGGTNSGNTIYF | TGCGCCAGCAGCTCGGGTGGGACAAACTCTGGAAACACCATATATTTT
TRBD2 | . | TRBJ2-7 | TRBV2 | CASPRGRDSYEQYF | TGTGCCAGCCCTCGCGGGAGGGACTCCTACGAGCAGTACTTC
. | . | TRBJ2-6 | TRBV6-5 | CASSYSAGLGANVLTF | TGTGCCAGCAGTTACTCTGCGGGGCTGGGGGCCAACGTCCTGACTTTC
. | . | TRBJ2-3 | TRBV28 | CASSKQPSTDTQYF | TGTGCCAGCAGTAAGCAGCCGAGCACAGATACGCAGTATTTT
. | . | TRBJ2-1 | TRBV9 | CASSVQTGSNEQFF | TGTGCCAGCAGCGTACAGACTGGCTCCAATGAGCAGTTCTTC
. | . | TRBJ2-7 | TRBV5-1 | CASSLSPGHEQCF | TGCGCCAGCAGCTTGTCCCCAGGCCACGAGCAGTGCTTC
TRBD1 | . | TRBJ1-2 | TRBV19 | CASSILPGTGGDGYTF | TGTGCCAGTAGTATCCTCCCAGGGACAGGGGGCGATGGCTACACCTTC
TRBD1 | . | TRBJ1-5 | TRBV7-9 | CASSSSAGQGHQPQHF | TGTGCCAGCAGCTCATCGGCCGGACAGGGGCATCAGCCCCAGCATTTT
TRBD2 | . | TRBJ2-7 | TRBV28 | CASSHGTSGRREQYF | TGTGCCAGCAGTCATGGGACTAGCGGGAGGAGAGAGCAGTACTTC
. | few | TRBJ1-2 | TRBV10-3 | CAIRPTGQTYGYTF | TGTGCCATCAGGCCAACAGGTCAAACCTATGGCTACACCTTC
. | . | TRBJ2-2 | TRBV6-6 | CASSGLANTGELFF | TGTGCCAGCAGTGGGCTAGCGAACACCGGGGAGCTGTTTTTT
TRBD1 | . | TRBJ1-2 | TRBV7-8 | CASSSRDRASNYGYTF | TGTGCCAGCAGCTCTCGGGACAGGGCGAGTAACTATGGCTACACCTTC
. | . | TRBJ2-3 | TRBV30 | CAWSVLASSTDTQYF | TGTGCCTGGAGTGTATTGGCATCTAGCACAGATACGCAGTATTTT
. | . | TRBJ2-7 | TRBV18 | CASSPGQVNEQYF | TGTGCCAGCTCACCGGGTCAGGTCAACGAGCAGTACTTC
TRBD2 | . | TRBJ2-1 | TRBV9 | CASSPTSGSYNEQFF | TGTGCCAGCAGCCCGACTAGCGGGAGCTACAATGAGCAGTTCTTC
. | . | TRBJ2-7 | TRBV7-3 | CASSLPEGGRDTKPRMSYEQYF | TGTGCCAGCAGCCTCCCGGAGGGGGGACGGGACACCAAACCAAGGATGTCCTACGAGCAGTACTTC
. | few | TRBJ2-2 | TRBV6-5 | CASSYYGAGELFF | TGTGCCAGCAGTTACTATGGGGCCGGGGAGCTGTTTTTT
TRBD1 | . | TRBJ1-1 | TRBV6-6 | CASSSGTGLTEAFF | TGTGCCAGCAGTTCCGGGACAGGTTTAACTGAAGCTTTCTTT
. | . | TRBJ2-3 | TRBV30 | CAWRLGAPDTQYF | TGTGCCTGGAGGCTGGGCGCCCCCGATACGCAGTATTTT
. | . | TRBJ2-1 | TRBV5-4 | CASSKDTLSLYNEQFF | TGTGCCAGCAGCAAGGATACTCTCTCCTTGTACAATGAGCAGTTCTTC
. | . | TRBJ2-3 | TRBV27 | CASSLRPDYTDTQYF | TGTGCCAGCAGTCTCCGTCCAGACTACACAGATACGCAGTATTTT
. | . | TRBJ2-7 | TRBV12-5 | CASGLEGLGEQYF | TGTGCTAGTGGTTTGGAGGGGCTGGGGGAGCAGTACTTC
. | once | TRBJ2-7 | TRBV19 | CASSISAAYYEQYF | TGTGCCAGTAGTATCTCGGCGGCTTACTACGAGCAGTACTTC
. | . | TRBJ2-2 | TRBV9 | CASSKNTGELFF | TGTGCCAGCAGTAAGAACACCGGGGAGCTGTTTTTT
. | once | TRBJ1-2 | TRBV11-1 | CASSLPQGDGYGYTF | TGTGCCAGCAGCCTCCCACAAGGTGACGGCTATGGCTACACCTTC
. | . | TRBJ2-5 | TRBV5-6 | CASSFYPTGETQYF | TGTGCCAGCAGCTTCTATCCCACGGGGGAGACCCAGTACTTC
TRBD2 | . | TRBJ2-3 | TRBV2 | CASSLAGTSGTDTQYF | TGTGCCAGCAGTCTAGCCGGGACTAGCGGCACAGATACGCAGTATTTT
. | . | TRBJ1-4 | TRBV9 | CASSVEGATNEKLFF | TGTGCCAGCAGCGTAGAAGGGGCAACTAATGAAAAACTGTTTTTT
. | . | TRBJ2-1 | TRBV11-1 | CASTHRDSFKYNEQFF | TGTGCCAGCACCCACCGGGACTCCTTTAAATACAATGAGCAGTTCTTC
. | . | TRBJ1-4 | TRBV5-4 | CASSSNPGSEKLFF | TGTGCCAGCAGCTCAAATCCGGGGTCTGAAAAACTGTTTTTT
. | . | TRBJ2-3 | TRBV29-1 | CSVDRQSTDTQYF | TGCAGCGTTGATCGGCAGAGCACAGATACGCAGTATTTT
. | . | TRBJ1-2 | TRBV30 | CAWVRGTGYTF | TGTGCCTGGGTACGTGGAACGGGCTACACCTTC
. | . | TRBJ2-2 | TRBV5-1 | CASSLEGSGVFAGELFF | TGCGCCAGCAGCTTGGAAGGCTCGGGAGTGTTCGCCGGGGAGCTGTTTTTT
. | few | TRBJ2-3 | TRBV27 | CASSPRTGGGTDTQYF | TGTGCCAGCAGTCCTCGGACGGGTGGGGGCACAGATACGCAGTATTTT
. | . | TRBJ2-2 | TRBV11-3 | CASSLETGELFF | TGTGCCAGCAGCTTAGAAACCGGGGAGCTGTTTTTT
TRBD2 | . | TRBJ2-3 | TRBV5-8 | CASSLLAGVGDTQYF | TGTGCCAGCAGCTTGTTAGCGGGAGTAGGAGATACGCAGTATTTT
. | . | TRBJ2-5 | TRBV6-1 | CASSRTDYQETQYF | TGTGCCAGCAGTAGGACAGACTACCAAGAGACCCAGTACTTC
. | once | TRBJ1-5 | TRBV6-5 | CASSTVGDAQPQHF | TGTGCCAGCAGCACCGTGGGGGACGCTCAGCCCCAGCATTTT
TRBD1 | . | TRBJ1-5 | TRBV27 | CASRSTGGGNQPQHF | TGTGCCAGCAGGTCCACAGGGGGTGGCAATCAGCCCCAGCATTTT
. | . | TRBJ2-3 | TRBV27 | CASSKKGQGGTDTQYF | TGTGCCAGCAGTAAAAAAGGACAGGGAGGGACAGATACGCAGTATTTT
. | few | TRBJ2-3 | TRBV7-9 | CASSLGIRTDTQYF | TGTGCCAGCAGCTTAGGAATCCGCACAGATACGCAGTATTTT
. | . | TRBJ2-1 | TRBV28 | CASSPPVGSRNEQFF | TGTGCCAGCAGTCCCCCAGTTGGGTCTAGGAATGAGCAGTTCTTC
. | . | TRBJ2-7 | TRBV7-3 | CASSLDLSLYEQYF | TGTGCCAGCAGCTTAGATTTGAGCCTCTACGAGCAGTACTTC
TRBD2 | . | TRBJ2-5 | TRBV20-1 | CSAWRGETQYF | TGCAGTGCTTGGCGGGGGGAGACCCAGTACTTC
TRBD1 | once | TRBJ2-3 | TRBV2 | CASSRTGTSDTQYF | TGTGCCAGCAGCAGGACAGGGACGTCAGATACGCAGTATTTT
TRBD1 | . | TRBJ1-2 | TRBV20-1 | CSARTGESYTF | TGCAGTGCTAGAACAGGGGAAAGCTACACCTTC
TRBD2 | . | TRBJ2-7 | TRBV11-2 | CASTSGRYSYEQYF | TGTGCCAGTACGTCCGGGAGGTATTCCTACGAGCAGTACTTC
TRBD2 | few | TRBJ2-3 | TRBV11-3 | CASTINGLAGTDTQYF | TGTGCCAGCACCATTAACGGCCTAGCGGGAACAGATACGCAGTATTTT
TRBD2 | . | TRBJ2-1 | TRBV10-2 | CASLTSGSNEQFF | TGCGCCAGTTTGACTAGCGGGAGCAATGAGCAGTTCTTC
. | . | TRBJ2-3 | TRBV5-1 | CASSLGRAGTDTQYF | TGCGCCAGCAGCTTGGGCCGGGCCGGCACAGATACGCAGTATTTT
. | . | TRBJ2-3 | TRBV30 | CAWSRSLTPRSGADTQYF | TGTGCCTGGAGTCGCTCCCTTACGCCCCGCTCGGGCGCAGATACGCAGTATTTT
. | . | TRBJ1-2 | TRBV7-8 | CASSSDSYGYTF | TGTGCCAGCAGCTCTGACAGCTATGGCTACACCTTC
TRBD2 | . | TRBJ2-7 | TRBV7-9 | CASGGGVYEQYF | TGTGCCAGCGGTGGGGGGGTCTACGAGCAGTACTTC
TRBD2 | . | TRBJ2-5 | TRBV7-9 | CASSFAGEETQYF | TGTGCCAGCAGCTTTGCGGGGGAGGAGACCCAGTACTTC